This note documents a single T cell receptor (beta chain) sequence. Its specificity is unknown. V was pared by 0 bases and J by 1 base, with 11 bases between. Germline lookup yields CDR1 SGHKS and CDR2 YYEKEE (reference sequence). This CDR3 is built from 17 residues. This entry belongs to a study of graft-versus-host responses after intestinal transplantation. The overall study: Every transplant recipient was induced with anti-thymocyte globulin, then maintained on tacrolimus and steroids for about 3 years. Study-level findings and limits: Ileal or blood samples showed some GvH clones first, and such clones were also found in recipient marrow. When patients had graft-donor T cell macrochimerism, their allografts held high graft-versus-host to host-versus-graft clonal ratios.

Here immunoSEQ multiplex PCR was the method, and the copy in TCRdb shows in-frame clones only, minus some. The sample comprises 5,500 or so clones, about two thirds of which are singletons, and 37% rests with the top ten. The TCR comes from a human patient who received an intestinal transplant, so some T cells may come from the graft donor. This specimen was PBMCs, taken approximately 310 days after intestinal transplant. The chain couples TRBV5-5 to TRBJ1-6; D is unclear. This CDR3 is CASSLAHRRSYNSPLHF. Here the CDR3 DNA reads TGTGCCAGCAGCTTGGCTCACCGAAGGTCCTATAATTCACCCCTCCACTTT.